Shown below are 3 T cell receptor beta chains from a single sample sequenced in a study of T cells in Graves' hyperthyroidism and ophthalmopathy. RNA transcripts were the template for amplifying TCR beta CDR3 regions. RT-PCR in the first round (using the HTBI primer set) targeted the TCR CDR3. TCRdb recomputed calls from the multiplex PCR reads with MiXCR, one row per CDR3 protein. The profile shows hundreds of thousands of distinct CDR3 sequences, about 20% of them singletons. The sample taken for sequencing was blood. The origin of the receptors is a young man with Graves' ophthalmopathy.

The chain couples TRBV6-1 to TRBJ2-1, with 8 nucleotides matching TRBD2. Looked up from germline, CDR1 is MNHNS and CDR2 is SASEGT. V trimming: 7 bases; J trimming: 8 bases; junction bases outside the gene matches: 13. The CDR3 is 15 residues long. The CDR3 here is CASTPTGLGAHEQFF. The DNA for the CDR3 is TGTGCCAGCACCCCGACGGGACTAGGAGCTCATGAGCAGTTCTTC.

CDR3 loop: CASSASDRAKETQYF. The CDR3 DNA reads TGTGCCAGCAGCGCTTCGGACAGAGCCAAAGAGACCCAGTACTTC. The chain is built from TRBV13 and TRBJ2-5; TRBD1 is a possible D gene (6 bases). The CDR3 loop spans 15 amino acids. Germline loops: CDR1 PRHDT, CDR2 FYEKMQ (reference sequence). Trimming stripped 5 bases from V and 3 bases from J, with 16 bases between. The full variable domain, with the rest looked up from reference TRBV13 and TRBJ2-5, is AAGVIQSPRHLIKEKRETATLKCYPIPRHDTVYWYQQGPGQDPQFLISFYEKMQSDKGSIPDRFSAQQFSDYHSELNMSSLELGDSALYFCASSASDRAKETQYFGPGTRLLVL.

This clonotype showed up many times. The chain links TRBV4-1 to TRBJ1-2, with TRBD1 matching over 8 bases. Germline CDR1 MGHRA, CDR2 YSYEKL. V was pared by 4 bases and J by 9 bases, with 10 bases of the junction left unmatched. The CDR3 runs to 14 residues. CDR3: CASSPHLDRESYTF. The CDR3 nucleotides read TGCGCCAGCAGCCCCCACCTGGACAGGGAGAGCTACACCTTC.